This T cell receptor (beta chain) was sequenced in a study of blood T cell repertoires in COVID-19. Study overall: The United States, Italy and Spain provided the acute and convalescent COVID-19 samples. The analysed material was cDNA or gDNA that came from T cells, B-cell-depleted T cells, or PBMCs.

V was pared by 0 bases and J by 0 bases, with 10 bases between. The CDR3 runs to 16 residues. Germline V lookup: CDR1 SGHRS, CDR2 YFSETQ. As handled by the study authors: Estimated nucleated cell counts came from reference gene primer amplification. The data were produced by immunoSEQ multiplex PCR, yet TCRdb's version contains in-frame clones alone and is incomplete. Clone size and V and J calls were adopted from that table, with D and trimming inferred from the DNA. The table has 130,000 to 150,000 clones, under 90% seen once. This clonotype was obtained from a human donor in a cohort sampled during active COVID-19. The sequenced material came from peripheral blood. The genes are TRBV5-1 and TRBJ1-3; D is perhaps TRBD1 (6 bases). CDR3 nucleotides: TGCGCCAGCAGCTTGGGGGACAACTACTCTGGAAACACCATATATTTT. This gives the protein CASSLGDNYSGNTIYF.